This T cell receptor (beta chain) was obtained from a study of blood T cells in healthy people across ages. The study, taken as a whole, reports: When set beside aged donors, long-lived donors presented more naive CD4+ cells and higher diversity. The percentage of naive T cells correlated strongly with TCR beta diversity.

The CDR3 spans 15 residues. Germline V gives CDR1 SGHAT, CDR2 FQDESV (reference sequence). Between the trimmed V and J ends, which lost 5 bases and 0 bases, there was a span of 11 bases. This clonotype has a handful of counts. Its antigen remains unidentified. For the second PCR, which ran for about 7 to 11 cycles, a sample-barcoded 5' primer and a J-beta primer mix were used. Samples each returned at least 2.5 million CDR3-containing paired-end reads. Using its own MiXCR run on the 5' RACE reads, TCRdb lists one record per CDR3 protein. The table includes about 730,000 distinct CDR3 sequences, roughly 47% detected once. Per-sample PBMC isolation yielded at least 7 million cells.

The sample taken for sequencing was blood. This sequence was found in a woman in her fifties or sixties in good health. The rearrangement uses TRBV11-1 and TRBJ2-1; the D is unclear. The CDR3 bases are TGTGCCAGCAGCAGTGCTGGAAGCTCCTACAATGAGCAGTTCTTC. Protein product: CASSSAGSSYNEQFF.